This entry lists 25 T cell receptor beta chains sequenced from one sample in a study of graft-versus-host responses after intestinal transplantation (dated by TCRdb to the early 2020s). The meaning of the sample's time point label: cells obtained before transplantation from donor or recipient. These receptors have no known antigen. Libraries were constructed by the immunoSEQ multiplex PCR assay. Drawn from immuneACCESS, this table holds only the in-frame rearrangements with V and J called that TCRdb kept. Clones are partly lost; checked studies trace under half to an unresolved V gene and leave the rest unexplained. This sample gives 110,000 to 150,000 clones in total; about nine tenths of them show up just once. Clones ranked in the top ten supply about 0.18% of the sample. The source was unstimulated CD4+ T cells sorted from spleen or lymph node cells, collected before intestinal transplant. These receptors all stem from a human donor who received an intestinal transplant.

The chain has TRBV19 and TRBJ1-1; D ambiguous. Germline CDR1 LNHDA, CDR2 SQIVND (reference sequence). The CDR3 contains 13 residues. Deletions cut 5 bases from V and 7 bases from J, with 14 bases between. The CDR3, as DNA: TGTGCCAGTAGTCGATGGACCGAAGTTGAAGCTTTCTTT. Its translation: CASSRWTEVEAFF. Full variable domain (missing parts from reference TRBV19 and TRBJ1-1): DGGITQSPKYLFRKEGQNVTLSCEQNLNHDAMYWYRQDPGQGLRLIYYSQIVNDFQKGDIAEGYSVSREKKESFPLTVTSAQKNPTAFYLCASSRWTEVEAFFGQGTRLTVV.

This clone came up once. The chain is built from TRBV19 and TRBJ1-1; 7 positions match TRBD1. V was clipped by 8 bases and J by 5 bases; unmatched bases: 8. The CDR3 has 13 amino acids. Germline V gene lookup returns CDR1 LNHDA and CDR2 SQIVND (reference sequence). For the CDR3, the DNA is TGTGCCAGTGACAGGGAAGGATCGACTGAAGCTTTCTTT. It encodes CASDREGSTEAFF.

The V call is TRBV7-3, the J call TRBJ2-3; possible D gene TRBD2, 6 bases. V was clipped by 5 bases and J by 0 bases, with 12 bases between them. CDR1 is SGHTA, CDR2 FQGTGA, per germline. The CDR3 spans 15 residues. The CDR3 loop reads CASSRQGTSTDTQYF. The CDR3 region has the DNA TGTGCCAGCAGCCGACAAGGGACTAGCACAGATACGCAGTATTTT.

This chain connects TRBV7-2 to TRBJ2-1, with 10 bases identical to TRBD2. CDR3 length: 18 residues. Trimming at V came to 0 bases and at J to 0 bases, leaving 5 bases not matched to a gene. The germline gives CDR1 SGHTA, CDR2 FQGNSA. DNA for the CDR3: TGTGCCAGCAGCTTAGCCCTGGGACTAGCGAACTCCTACAATGAGCAGTTCTTC. Its translation: CASSLALGLANSYNEQFF.

The J gene is TRBJ1-3, the V gene TRBV4-1; TRBD1 might be the D (6 bases). Germline V gives CDR1 MGHRA, CDR2 YSYEKL. The CDR3 has 18 amino acids. Trimming removed 0 bases at V and 4 bases at J, with 19 bases between. CDR3 bases: TGCGCCAGCAGCCAAGAAACAGGGTTGGTTTCGGTAGGAAACACCATATATTTT. This encodes CASSQETGLVSVGNTIYF.

Notes on this clone: Since the CDR3 does not end with the conserved phenylalanine or tryptophan, this likely comes from a read error. The limits of the CDR3 on the DNA are not certain, so only TCRdb's listed CDR3 is given. The chain has TRBV1 and TRBJ2-7; TRBD1 is the table's D call and was not checked against the DNA. TRBV1 is given as a pseudogene. The CDR3 is 16 residues long, ends included. The CDR3 sequence is CTSSQGQRGRSYEQYL.

This clone was picked up a small number of times. V gene TRBV19 combines with J gene TRBJ1-1; tentative D call: TRBD1 (6 bases). This CDR3 has 13 residues. Trimming shortened V by 5 bases and J by 6 bases, and 13 bases separated the two germline ends. Germline CDR1 LNHDA, CDR2 SQIVND (reference sequence). The DNA for the CDR3 is TGTGCCAGTAGTCTAGGGACACCATCTGAAGCTTTCTTT. Its protein is CASSLGTPSEAFF.

V is TRBV7-6 and J is TRBJ2-7; 7 bases align to TRBD2. This CDR3 region has 15 residues. The germline V gene has CDR1 SGHVS and CDR2 FNYEAQ. Unmatched junction bases numbered 13, after V lost 5 bases and J lost 6 bases. The CDR3 region is CASSRWGSGEGEQYF. The DNA of the CDR3 is TGTGCCAGCAGCCGATGGGGCAGCGGGGAAGGCGAGCAGTACTTC.

The chain couples TRBV6-1 to TRBJ2-5, with unresolved D. With 2 bases removed from V and 0 bases from J, the gap between germline ends came to 10 bases. Germline loops: CDR1 MNHNS, CDR2 SASEGT. The CDR3 length is 15 residues. CDR3 coding DNA: TGTGCCAGCAGTGAAATCGGGCCCTACCAAGAGACCCAGTACTTC. This gives the protein CASSEIGPYQETQYF.

The chain carries TRBV6-5 and TRBJ2-3; D uncertain. The CDR3 has 12 residues. Trimming removed 6 bases at V and 4 bases at J, with 8 bases between. CDR1 and CDR2 from the germline V gene are MNHEY and SVGAGI. Here the CDR3 DNA reads TGTGCCAGCAGCCAATTAGCAGATACGCAGTATTTT. It specifies CASSQLADTQYF.

The rearrangement joins TRBV9 to TRBJ1-5; TRBD1 matches at 9 bases. Germline assignment: CDR1 SGDLS and CDR2 YYNGEE. The CDR3 runs to 15 residues. The junction had 3 bases not matched to a gene; V was cut back by 0 bases and J by 5 bases. The CDR3 coding sequence is TGTGCCAGCAGCGTAGGAACAGGGGGCTATCAGCCCCAGCATTTT. Its translation is CASSVGTGGYQPQHF.

V usage is TRBV28 and J usage is TRBJ1-4; D might be TRBD1 (5 bases). The germline V and J ends were trimmed by 2 bases and 10 bases, with 8 bases remaining between them. CDR3 length: 12 residues. Per the germline V gene, CDR1 is MDHEN and CDR2 is SYDVKM. The CDR3 reads CASSLGGGKLFF. The CDR3 DNA is TGTGCCAGCAGTTTAGGGGGAGGAAAACTGTTTTTT.

This clone occurred once. The gene calls are TRBV5-6 and TRBJ2-2, with 14 bases matching TRBD2. CDR1 and CDR2 (germline): SGHDT, YYEEEE. The junction had 9 bases not matched to a gene; V was cut back by 4 bases and J by 7 bases. The CDR3 covers 17 residues. CDR3 bases: TGTGCCAGCAGCCTTCGGACTAGCGGGAGGTCGGGCGGGGAGCTGTTTTTT. This codes for CASSLRTSGRSGGELFF.

This clone was found once. The rearrangement joins TRBV5-1 to TRBJ1-2, with D hard to call. V was trimmed by 0 bases and J by 4 bases, leaving 13 bases between them. Looked up from germline, CDR1 is SGHRS and CDR2 is YFSETQ. The CDR3 sequence is 15 residues long. In DNA form, the CDR3 reads TGCGCCAGCAGCTTGGGGACGGAGAAGGTCTATGGCTACACCTTC. As protein: CASSLGTEKVYGYTF.

This clone was recorded once. This chain connects TRBV9 to TRBJ1-4; 9 bases are a match to TRBD1. V dropped 2 bases and J dropped 8; count of bases not matched to a gene: 7. The germline V gene has CDR1 SGDLS and CDR2 YYNGEE. CDR3 size: 15 residues. CDR3 region: CASSVGGQGEEKLFF. As DNA, the CDR3 is TGTGCCAGCAGCGTTGGGGGACAGGGAGAAGAAAAACTGTTTTTT.

The rearrangement uses TRBV2 and TRBJ1-6; D perhaps matches TRBD1 (6 bases). Germline CDR1 SNHLY, CDR2 FYNNEI. V lost 6 bases and J lost 10, with 16 bases in between. There are 14 residues in the CDR3. As DNA, the CDR3 is TGTGCCAGCAGGGTGGACAGCCGTGAGTCACCCCTCCACTTT. It translates to CASRVDSRESPLHF.

This chain connects TRBV15 to TRBJ1-1; D gene uncertain. V lost 0 bases to trimming and J lost 3 bases, with 5 bases between them. The CDR3 has 13 residues. Germline V gives CDR1 LNHNV, CDR2 YYDKDF (reference sequence). The DNA for the CDR3 is TGTGCCACCAGCAGAGAAACGGACACTGAAGCTTTCTTT. It codes for CATSRETDTEAFF.

The chain combines TRBV5-5 with TRBJ2-1; D is possibly TRBD1 (5 bases). CDR1 SGHKS and CDR2 YYEKEE come from the germline V gene (reference sequence). CDR3 length: 16 amino acids. V dropped 2 bases and J dropped 1 base, with 13 bases sitting between them. The CDR3 sequence is CASSLSGHLSYNEQFF. The DNA of the CDR3 is TGTGCCAGCAGCTTATCAGGACACCTTTCCTACAATGAGCAGTTCTTC.

The chain uses TRBV19 and TRBJ2-7; the match to TRBD2 covers 11 bases. Germline values: CDR1 LNHDA, CDR2 SQIVND (reference sequence). CDR3 length: 16 amino acids. Losses at the gene ends were 5 bases for V and 0 bases for J; bases not matched to a gene: 6. The CDR3, as DNA: TGTGCCAGTAGTGTAAGACTAGCGGGGAGCTCCTACGAGCAGTACTTC. Protein sequence: CASSVRLAGSSYEQYF.

The chain recombines TRBV5-1 with TRBJ1-5; D gene ambiguous. This CDR3 has 15 residues. Germline V gene sequence: CDR1 SGHRS, CDR2 YFSETQ. V was clipped by 4 bases and J by 5 bases, with 16 bases between them. As DNA, the CDR3 is TGCGCCAGCAGCCGGTTGGGGAGGTCCGATCAGCCCCAGCATTTT. Protein: CASSRLGRSDQPQHF.

The rearrangement joins TRBV5-1 to TRBJ1-2; possibly TRBD1 for D (5 bases). Germline V gives CDR1 SGHRS, CDR2 YFSETQ. The CDR3 totals 15 residues. Trimming pared 0 bases from V and 1 base from J, leaving 10 bases between. The CDR3 is CASSLAGPLNYGYTF. The DNA of the CDR3 is TGCGCCAGCAGCTTGGCAGGGCCGCTTAACTATGGCTACACCTTC.

The chain joins TRBV28 to TRBJ2-5, with TRBD2 as a possible D gene (6 bases). The V end lost 5 bases, the J end lost 9 bases, and 16 bases lay between the germline ends. Per germline, CDR1 MDHEN and CDR2 SYDVKM. CDR3 size: 13 residues. CDR3 sequence reads: CASSARDSSAQYF. DNA for the CDR3: TGTGCCAGCAGTGCCAGGGACTCCTCGGCCCAGTACTTC.

This chain joins TRBV6-5 and TRBJ1-1; perhaps TRBD1 as D (6 bases). The V and J ends lost 6 bases and 1 base respectively, with 12 bases between them. Germline values: CDR1 MNHEY, CDR2 SVGAGI. The CDR3 sequence is 14 residues long. CDR3 protein: CASRTATGNTEAFF. The CDR3 bases are TGTGCCAGCAGGACCGCGACAGGGAACACTGAAGCTTTCTTT.

The chain joins TRBV6-6 to TRBJ2-7, with D perhaps TRBD2 (6 bases). The CDR3 length is 14 residues. The germline gives CDR1 MNHNY, CDR2 SVGAGI (reference sequence). V was trimmed by 6 bases and J by 3 bases, leaving 15 bases between them. This CDR3 is CASSPPSEDYEQYF. CDR3 bases: TGTGCCAGCAGCCCCCCTAGCGAAGACTACGAGCAGTACTTC.

The rearrangement joins TRBV7-2 to TRBJ2-5; D is possibly TRBD2 (6 bases). The CDR3 has 15 residues. V was cut by 0 bases and J by 2 bases, with 10 bases left in between. Germline lookup yields CDR1 SGHTA and CDR2 FQGNSA. As DNA, the CDR3 is TGTGCCAGCAGCTTAGCGGGTGGGGGGCAAGAGACCCAGTACTTC. This encodes CASSLAGGGQETQYF.